The rows below give T cell receptor beta chains drawn from one sample of a study of technical replicates of blood from several donors. Data came from immunoSEQ multiplex PCR; TCRdb stores just in-frame clones and leaves some out. The sample has about 100,000 clones, nearly 97% seen once. The sample taken for sequencing was T cells isolated from PBMCs. All receptors come from a human donor in good health. Both conserved end residues are part of each CDR3.

J,V,CDR3
TRBJ2-6,TRBV7-8,CASSGQGGANVLTF
TRBJ2-7,TRBV19,CASSTGTSGYEQYF
TRBJ2-6,TRBV19,CASRNSGALVSSGANVLTF
TRBJ2-7,TRBV28,CASSPGVWEQYF
TRBJ2-7,TRBV11-3,CASSLDGTATYEQYF
TRBJ2-1,TRBV20-1,CSAGGGNEQFF
TRBJ1-3,TRBV30,CAWRVQGGPGNTIYF
TRBJ2-3,TRBV5-1,CASSLTLGSTDTQYF
TRBJ1-1,TRBV2,CASSVDRGLTEAFF
TRBJ2-3,TRBV5-4,CASSLDGTGTDTQYF
TRBJ2-2,TRBV27,CASSFWSGLAGPGELFF
TRBJ1-2,TRBV28,CASSLRSIYGYTF
TRBJ2-1,TRBV29-1,CSVGSTPGGEQFF
TRBJ2-5,TRBV7-9,CASSYTQETQYF
TRBJ1-6,TRBV21-1,CASSKGGLQVSSYNSPLHF
TRBJ2-2,TRBV9,CASSFLSGVNTGELFF
TRBJ1-4,TRBV2,CASNSLPTNEKLFF